These 26 T cell receptor beta chains share one sample of origin, sequenced in a study of T cell repertoires in aging, cancer and after chemotherapy (dated by TCRdb to the late 2010s). Instead of sorted cells or RNA, genomic DNA extracted from peripheral blood served as the source for amplifying TCR beta rearrangements. TCRdb lists the instrument as Illumina MiSeq. Rearranged TRB sequences spanning V, D and J segments were amplified in a multiplex touch-down PCR with a mixed TRB-A/B primer pool. TCRdb ran its own pipeline on the public reads, namely fastp trimming at Q25 and MiXCR clone calling, and kept in-frame beta chains. Every distinct CDR3 protein forms one entry, paired with its most common genes and DNA. In all, the sample holds almost 3,000 distinct CDR3 sequences, and 28% of those were seen once. The top ten clones comprise 8.9% of the sample. Sequenced material: blood. These receptor sequences come from a human donor with a solid tumor.

By its share, this clonotype is large. V and J are TRBV29-1 and TRBJ2-7; D is uncertain. The ends were cut back, 5 bases at V and 1 base at J, with 9 bases in the middle. Germline lookup yields CDR1 SQVTM and CDR2 ANQGSEA. CDR3 size: 12 residues. The CDR3 DNA sequence: TGCAGCGTTCGGGTATCGTCCTACGAGCAGTACTTC. Amino acids: CSVRVSSYEQYF.

The chain recombines TRBV6-2 or TRBV6-3 with TRBJ2-3; 8 bases fit TRBD2. The CDR3 has 15 amino acids. V lost 5 bases to trimming and J lost 1 base; unmatched junction nucleotides: 5. Germline lookup yields CDR1 MNHEY and CDR2 SVGEGT. The CDR3 here is CASSVPGGGTDTQYF. The DNA for the CDR3 is TGTGCCAGCAGTGTCCCCGGGGGGGGCACAGATACGCAGTATTTT.

The rearrangement links TRBV5-4 to TRBJ1-1; no clear D gene. CDR3 length: 12 amino acids. Per the germline V gene, CDR1 is SGHNT and CDR2 is YYREEE (reference sequence). The V gene lost 1 base and the J gene lost 6 bases, with 7 bases spanning the gap. The CDR3 DNA follows: TGTGCCAGCAGCTTGCCGGCGGCTGAAGCTTTCTTT. Translation: CASSLPAAEAFF.

Worth noting for this clonotype: This sequence may be a read error, since a much larger clone differs from it by one base. The chain employs TRBV15 and TRBJ2-5, with TRBD2 matching over 7 bases. Germline CDR1 LNHNV, CDR2 YYDKDF (reference sequence). This CDR3 is built from 17 residues. V shed 0 bases, J shed 3 bases, and the junction held 10 bases outside the gene matches. The CDR3 region has the DNA TGTGCCACCAGCAGAGATTATTGGCGGGAGAAGGAAGAGACCCAGTACTTC. This codes for CATSRDYWREKEETQYF.

This clonotype was picked up a small number of times. The rearrangement joins TRBV24-1 to TRBJ1-3; D call uncertain. This CDR3 contains 13 residues. V lost 5 bases and J 4 bases, leaving 8 bases between the germline ends. The germline V gene has CDR1 KGHDR and CDR2 SFDVKD. CDR3 coding DNA: TGTGCCACCAGTGGTTCCGGCGGAAACACCATATATTTT. This encodes CATSGSGGNTIYF.

This clonotype is categorized as medium-sized. The rearrangement joins TRBV10-3 to TRBJ2-7; 10 bases align to TRBD1. Germline loops: CDR1 ENHRY, CDR2 SYGVKD. The junction had 5 bases not matched to a gene; V was cut back by 2 bases and J by 4 bases. This CDR3 comprises 15 residues. The CDR3, as DNA: TGTGCCATCAGTGAGCAGACAGGGGGCAGTTACGAGCAGTACTTC. Amino acid sequence: CAISEQTGGSYEQYF.

By its share, this clonotype is large. The chain links TRBV29-1 to TRBJ1-4; TRBD1 matches 7 bases. The CDR3 has 13 amino acids. The trim removed 4 bases at V and 5 bases at J, leaving 4 bases unmatched. The germline V gene has CDR1 SQVTM and CDR2 ANQGSEA. The CDR3 region has the DNA TGCAGCGTTGGGGGGACAGAGAATGAAAAACTGTTTTTT. Translation gives CSVGGTENEKLFF.

This rearrangement joins TRBV6-5 to TRBJ1-2, with D perhaps matching TRBD1 (6 bases). Trimming took 10 bases from V and 3 from J, leaving 33 bases between them. The CDR3 is 19 amino acids. Germline CDR1 and CDR2: MNHEY and SVGAGI. CDR3 residues: CATTRRGKRTVPGHYGYTF. The CDR3 DNA sequence: TGTGCCACCACTCGGAGGGGGAAGAGGACCGTCCCCGGGCACTATGGCTACACCTTC.

This clonotype was found a few times. The chain is built from TRBV4-2 and TRBJ2-3; 11 bases match TRBD2. The CDR3 runs 16 residues. J gave up 7 bases and V 2 bases, and 8 bases lay outside the gene matches. The V gene's germline CDR1 is LGHNA and CDR2 YNFKEQ. CDR3 region: CASSQLVAGGQNTQYF. The CDR3 bases are TGTGCCAGCAGCCAACTAGTAGCGGGAGGGCAAAATACGCAGTATTTT.

The rearrangement links TRBV5-5 to TRBJ2-4; D remains ambiguous. Germline CDR1 reads SGHKS; CDR2 reads YYEKEE (reference sequence). V was cut by 4 bases and J by 0 bases, with 14 bases left in between. The CDR3 length is 16 residues. CDR3 sequence reads: CASSPPADIAKNIQYF. DNA for the CDR3: TGTGCCAGCAGCCCCCCTGCTGATATAGCCAAAAACATTCAGTACTTC.

Here the CDR3 reads CASSSHSNQPQHF. The CDR3 DNA reads as TGTGCCAGCAGTTCTCATAGCAATCAGCCCCAGCATTTT. The chain recombines TRBV12-3 or TRBV12-4 with TRBJ1-5; the D is unclear. This CDR3 has 13 residues. Trimming removed 4 bases at V and 0 bases at J, with 4 bases between.

The J gene is TRBJ1-1, the V gene TRBV5-1; a possible D gene is TRBD1 (5 bases). CDR3 length: 14 residues. Germline-derived CDR1 and CDR2 are SGHRS and YFSETQ. Trimming cost V 4 bases and J 1 base, with 11 bases left between them. The CDR3: CASSMGTGNTEAFF. The DNA for the CDR3 is TGCGCCAGCAGCATGGGGACGGGGAACACTGAAGCTTTCTTT.

This sequence joins TRBV19 and TRBJ2-3; 9 bases align to TRBD2. There are 14 residues in the CDR3. V was pared by 5 bases and J by 3 bases, with 3 bases of the junction left unmatched. CDR1 and CDR2 (germline): LNHDA, SQIVND (reference sequence). CDR3 region: CASSVTSGTDTQYF. The CDR3, as DNA: TGTGCCAGTAGTGTCACTAGCGGGACAGATACGCAGTATTTT.

The V gene is TRBV13, the J gene TRBJ1-2, with D tentatively TRBD1 (5 bases). The CDR3 is 16 residues long. CDR1 and CDR2 from the germline V gene are PRHDT and FYEKMQ (reference sequence). The V end lost 2 bases, the J end lost 0 bases, and 13 bases lay between the germline ends. The CDR3 protein is CASSLRRRGSNYGYTF. The CDR3 DNA sequence: TGTGCCAGCAGCTTAAGGAGGAGGGGCTCTAACTATGGCTACACCTTC. Full variable domain (outside the CDR3, taken from reference TRBV13 and TRBJ1-2): AAGVIQSPRHLIKEKRETATLKCYPIPRHDTVYWYQQGPGQDPQFLISFYEKMQSDKGSIPDRFSAQQFSDYHSELNMSSLELGDSALYFCASSLRRRGSNYGYTFGSGTRLTVV.

This clonotype is large. J is TRBJ1-2 and V is TRBV29-1; D uncertain. The ends were cut back, 4 bases at V and 4 bases at J, with 13 bases in the middle. The CDR3 sequence is 13 residues long. Germline V CDR1 and CDR2: SQVTM, ANQGSEA. The CDR3 bases are TGCAGCGTTGTTCCGGCCATAGGCTATGGCTACACCTTC. Its translation: CSVVPAIGYGYTF.

The J gene is TRBJ2-1, the V gene TRBV20-1; 10 bases fit TRBD2. This CDR3 spans 16 amino acids. CDR1 is DFQATT and CDR2 is SNEGSKA in the germline V gene (reference sequence). V trimming: 0 bases; J trimming: 4 bases; junction bases outside the gene matches: 6. Here the CDR3 reads CSARDTGLASYNEQFF. DNA of the CDR3: TGCAGTGCTAGAGACACGGGACTAGCGTCGTACAATGAGCAGTTCTTC.

By frequency in the sample, this clonotype is medium-sized (0.01 to 0.1%). This chain uses TRBV5-6 with TRBJ1-2; tentatively, D is TRBD1 (5 bases). Germline CDR1 is SGHDT and CDR2 is YYEEEE. This CDR3 region has 13 residues. With 3 bases removed from V and 0 bases from J, the gap between germline ends came to 6 bases. CDR3 in DNA: TGTGCCAGCAGCTCGACAGCTAACTATGGCTACACCTTC. It codes for CASSSTANYGYTF.

This clonotype was counted a few times. This chain links TRBV6-4 with TRBJ1-5; no definite D call. The CDR3 runs to 14 residues. CDR1 MRHNA and CDR2 SNTAGT come from the germline V gene. The ends were cut back, 8 bases at V and 0 bases at J, with 11 bases in the middle. The CDR3 spells CASYLWPSNQPQHF. CDR3 nucleotide sequence: TGTGCCAGCTACCTGTGGCCTAGCAATCAGCCCCAGCATTTT.

This clonotype came up a few times. DNA of the CDR3: TGTGCCAGCAGCTCGGGACTAGCGGGAGAGACCCAGTACTTC. Its protein product is CASSSGLAGETQYF. The rearrangement joins TRBV5-4 to TRBJ2-5, with 12 bases identical to TRBD2. The germline gives CDR1 SGHNT, CDR2 YYREEE (reference sequence). This CDR3 region has 14 residues. The V gene end was trimmed by 3 bases and the J gene end by 4 bases; junction bases not matched to a gene: 1.

The chain employs TRBV20-1 and TRBJ1-1; D is uncertain. The CDR3 runs to 16 residues. Germline V gives CDR1 DFQATT, CDR2 SNEGSKA (reference sequence). The V gene lost 1 base and the J gene lost 1 base, with 16 bases spanning the gap. CDR3 in DNA: TGCAGTGCTAGAGTCTTTCATAGGCTCAGGAACACTGAAGCTTTCTTT. Its protein product is CSARVFHRLRNTEAFF.

The V and J genes are TRBV6-6 and TRBJ1-2, with D perhaps matching TRBD1 (6 bases). Germline V CDR1 and CDR2: MNHNY, SVGAGI (reference sequence). The CDR3 length is 13 residues. Trimming cost V 6 bases and J 8 bases, with 16 bases left between them. The chain's CDR3 is CASRSEQGGGYTF. The CDR3 nucleotides are TGTGCCAGCAGATCCGAACAGGGTGGGGGCTACACCTTC.

The genes are TRBV18 and TRBJ1-5; no clear D. Germline CDR1 and CDR2: KGHSH and LQKENI. The CDR3 runs 14 residues. Between the trimmed V and J ends, which lost 0 bases and 3 bases, there was a span of 6 bases. The CDR3 coding sequence is TGTGCCAGCTCACCACCGAACAACAATCAGCCCCAGCATTTT. Protein product: CASSPPNNNQPQHF. The full variable domain, with the rest looked up from reference TRBV18 and TRBJ1-5, is NAGVMQNPRHLVRRRGQEARLRCSPMKGHSHVYWYRQLPEEGLKFMVYLQKENIIDESGMPKERFSAEFPKEGPSILRIQQVVRGDSAAYFCASSPPNNNQPQHFGDGTRLSIL.

By sample share, this clonotype is medium-sized (0.01 to 0.1%). This chain joins TRBV19 and TRBJ1-1; D not resolved. The length of the CDR3 is 13 residues. The germline CDR1 and CDR2 sequences are LNHDA and SQIVND (reference sequence). Trimming shortened V by 2 bases and J by 1 base, and 5 bases separated the two germline ends. CDR3 nucleotide sequence: TGTGCCAGTAGTATAAAGAAGAACACTGAAGCTTTCTTT. It encodes CASSIKKNTEAFF.

This clonotype was observed a handful of times. An end of the junction differs from the germline gene, which may be a read error. V usage is TRBV12-3 or TRBV12-4 and J usage is TRBJ2-6; 10 bases are shared with TRBD1. The CDR3 spans 18 residues. The CDR3 region is CATSEAGTGEPGANVLTF. The CDR3 region has the DNA TGTGCCACCAGTGAGGCCGGGACAGGGGAACCGGGGGCCAACGTCCTGACTTTC.

This clonotype was seen a handful of times. V is TRBV6-5 and J is TRBJ1-3; 7 nucleotides align to TRBD1. There are 15 residues in the CDR3. J was trimmed by 5 bases and V by 6 bases; bases with no gene match: 10. Germline assignment: CDR1 MNHEY and CDR2 SVGAGI. Written as DNA, the CDR3 is TGTGCCAGCAGCGGAGGACAGGCAGCGAGAAACACCATATATTTT. Amino acid sequence: CASSGGQAARNTIYF.

By its share, this clonotype is medium-sized. Germline and junction disagree at one end, which may indicate a read error. The chain carries TRBV27 and TRBJ2-1; unclear D gene. Germline CDR1 and CDR2: MNHEY and SMNVEV (reference sequence). This CDR3 is built from 13 residues. The CDR3 region is CASSLLSFNEQFF. In DNA, the CDR3 is TGTGCCAGCAGTTTACTATCCTTCAATGAGCAGTTCTTC.